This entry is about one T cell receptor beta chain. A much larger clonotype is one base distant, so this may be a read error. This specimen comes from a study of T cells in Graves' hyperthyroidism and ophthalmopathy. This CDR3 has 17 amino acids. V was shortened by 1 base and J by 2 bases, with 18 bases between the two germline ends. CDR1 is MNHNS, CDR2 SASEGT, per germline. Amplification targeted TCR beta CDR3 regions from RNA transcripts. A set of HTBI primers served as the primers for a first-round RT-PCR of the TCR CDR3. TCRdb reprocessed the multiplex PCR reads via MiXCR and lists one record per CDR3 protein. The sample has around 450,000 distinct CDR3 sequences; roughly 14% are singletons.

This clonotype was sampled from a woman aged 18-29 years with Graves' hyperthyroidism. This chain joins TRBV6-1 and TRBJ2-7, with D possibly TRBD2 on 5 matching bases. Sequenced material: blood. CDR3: CASSEVWRLGGTYEQYF. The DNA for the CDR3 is TGTGCCAGCAGTGAAGTCTGGCGTCTTGGAGGTACCTACGAGCAGTACTTC.